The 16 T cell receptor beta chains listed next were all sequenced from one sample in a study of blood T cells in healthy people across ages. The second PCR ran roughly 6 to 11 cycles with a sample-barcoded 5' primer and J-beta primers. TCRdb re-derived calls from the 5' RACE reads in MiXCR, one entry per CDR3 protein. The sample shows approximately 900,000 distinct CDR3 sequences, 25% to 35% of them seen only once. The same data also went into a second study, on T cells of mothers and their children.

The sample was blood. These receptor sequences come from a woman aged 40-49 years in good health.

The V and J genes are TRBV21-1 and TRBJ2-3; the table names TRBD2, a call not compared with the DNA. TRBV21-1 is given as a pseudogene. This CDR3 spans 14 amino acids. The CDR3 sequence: CASSPPGPTDAQYF. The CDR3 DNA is TGTGCCAGCAGCCCACCGGGCCCCACAGATGCGCAGTATTTT.

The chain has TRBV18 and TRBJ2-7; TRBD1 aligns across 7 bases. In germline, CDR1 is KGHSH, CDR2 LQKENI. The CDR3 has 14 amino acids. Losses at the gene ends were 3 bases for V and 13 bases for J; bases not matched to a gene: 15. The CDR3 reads CASSPGTAIGKVYF. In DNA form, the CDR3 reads TGTGCCAGCTCACCGGGGACAGCAATTGGGAAGGTTTACTTC.

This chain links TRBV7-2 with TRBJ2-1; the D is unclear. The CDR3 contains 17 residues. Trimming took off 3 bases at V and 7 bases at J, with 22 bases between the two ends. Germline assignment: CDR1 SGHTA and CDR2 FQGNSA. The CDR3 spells CASSLNHQPIIVNEQFF. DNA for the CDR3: TGTGCCAGCAGCTTGAATCACCAACCCATCATAGTAAATGAGCAGTTCTTC.

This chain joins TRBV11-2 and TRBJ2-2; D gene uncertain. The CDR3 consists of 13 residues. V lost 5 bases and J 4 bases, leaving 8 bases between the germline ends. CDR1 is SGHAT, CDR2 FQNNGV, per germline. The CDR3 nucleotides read TGTGCCAGCAGCCCAGCTAGCACCGGGGAGCTGTTTTTT. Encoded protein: CASSPASTGELFF. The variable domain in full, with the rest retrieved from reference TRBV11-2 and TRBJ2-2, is EAGVAQSPRYKIIEKRQSVAFWCNPISGHATLYWYQQILGQGPKLLIQFQNNGVVDDSQLPKDRFSAERLKGVDSTLKIQPAKLEDSAVYLCASSPASTGELFFGEGSRLTVL.

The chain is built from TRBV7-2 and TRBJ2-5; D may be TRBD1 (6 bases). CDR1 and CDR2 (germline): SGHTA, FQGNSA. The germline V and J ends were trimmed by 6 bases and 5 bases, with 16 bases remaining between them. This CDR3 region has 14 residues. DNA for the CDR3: TGTGCCAGCAGGGCCGCAGGGGTCAGCGAGACCCAGTACTTC. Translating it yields CASRAAGVSETQYF. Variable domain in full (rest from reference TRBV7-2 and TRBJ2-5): GAGVSQSPSNKVTEKGKDVELRCDPISGHTALYWYRQSLGQGLEFLIYFQGNSAPDKSGLPSDRFSAERTGGSVSTLTIQRTQQEDSAVYLCASRAAGVSETQYFGPGTRLLVL.

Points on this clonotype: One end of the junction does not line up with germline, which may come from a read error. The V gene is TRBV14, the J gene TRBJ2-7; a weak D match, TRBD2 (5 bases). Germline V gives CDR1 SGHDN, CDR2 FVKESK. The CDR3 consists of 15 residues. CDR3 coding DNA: TGTGCCAGCAGCCAAGCGACTACTCCCTCCGACGAGCAGTACTTC. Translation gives CASSQATTPSDEQYF.

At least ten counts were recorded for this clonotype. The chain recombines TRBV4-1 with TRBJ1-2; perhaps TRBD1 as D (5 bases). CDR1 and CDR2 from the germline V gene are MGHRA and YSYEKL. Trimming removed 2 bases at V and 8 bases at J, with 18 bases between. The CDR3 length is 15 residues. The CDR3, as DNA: TGCGCCAGCAGCCAACCTCTGACTGGGGCATGGGGCTACACCTTC. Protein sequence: CASSQPLTGAWGYTF.

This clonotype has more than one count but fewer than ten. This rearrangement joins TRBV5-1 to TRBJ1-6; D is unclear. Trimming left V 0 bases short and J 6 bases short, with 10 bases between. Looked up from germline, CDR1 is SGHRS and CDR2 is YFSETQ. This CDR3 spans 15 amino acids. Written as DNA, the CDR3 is TGCGCCAGCAGCTTGGAACCCCGGGGTAATTCACCCCTCCACTTT. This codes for CASSLEPRGNSPLHF. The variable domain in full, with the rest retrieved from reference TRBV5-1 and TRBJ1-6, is KAGVTQTPRYLIKTRGQQVTLSCSPISGHRSVSWYQQTPGQGLQFLFEYFSETQRNKGNFPGRFSGRQFSNSRSEMNVSTLELGDSALYLCASSLEPRGNSPLHFGNGTRLTVT.

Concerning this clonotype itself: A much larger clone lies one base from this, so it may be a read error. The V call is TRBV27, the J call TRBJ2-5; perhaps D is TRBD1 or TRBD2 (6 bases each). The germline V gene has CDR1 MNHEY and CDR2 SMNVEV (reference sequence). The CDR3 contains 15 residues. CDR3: CANSLLGGTQETQYF. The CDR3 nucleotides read TGTGCCAACAGTTTATTGGGGGGCACCCAAGAGACCCAGTACTTC.

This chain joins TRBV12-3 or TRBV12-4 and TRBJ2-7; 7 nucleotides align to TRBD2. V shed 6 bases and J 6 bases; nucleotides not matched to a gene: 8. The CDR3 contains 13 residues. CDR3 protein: CASSARWGGEQYF. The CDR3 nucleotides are TGTGCCAGCAGCGCCCGTTGGGGGGGCGAGCAGTACTTC.

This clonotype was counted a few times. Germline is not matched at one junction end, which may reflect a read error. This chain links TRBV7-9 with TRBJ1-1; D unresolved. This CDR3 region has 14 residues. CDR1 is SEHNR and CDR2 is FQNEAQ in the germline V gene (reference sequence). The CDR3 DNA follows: TGTGCCAGCAGGTTAGGGAAAGGGTTGGCTGAAGCTTTCTTT. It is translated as CASRLGKGLAEAFF.

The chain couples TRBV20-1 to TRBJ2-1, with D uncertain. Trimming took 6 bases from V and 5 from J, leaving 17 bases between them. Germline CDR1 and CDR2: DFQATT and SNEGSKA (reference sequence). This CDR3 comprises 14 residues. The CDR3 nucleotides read TGCAGTGCCCTAGGGCAGGCCCGGGACAATGAGCAGTTCTTC. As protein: CSALGQARDNEQFF.

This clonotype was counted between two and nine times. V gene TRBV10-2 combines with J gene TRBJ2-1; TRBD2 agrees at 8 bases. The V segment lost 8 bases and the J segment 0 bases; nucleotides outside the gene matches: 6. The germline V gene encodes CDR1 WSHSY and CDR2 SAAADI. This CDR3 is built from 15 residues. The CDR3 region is CASLLAGSSYNEQFF. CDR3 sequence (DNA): TGCGCCAGCCTTTTAGCGGGGAGCTCCTACAATGAGCAGTTCTTC.

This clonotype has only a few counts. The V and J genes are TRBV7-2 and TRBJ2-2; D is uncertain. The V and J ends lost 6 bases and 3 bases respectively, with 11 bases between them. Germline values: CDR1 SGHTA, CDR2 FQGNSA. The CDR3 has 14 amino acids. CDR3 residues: CASRFAAYTGELFF. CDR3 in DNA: TGTGCCAGCAGGTTCGCTGCATACACCGGGGAGCTGTTTTTT. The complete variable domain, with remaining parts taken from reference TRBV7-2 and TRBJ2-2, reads GAGVSQSPSNKVTEKGKDVELRCDPISGHTALYWYRQSLGQGLEFLIYFQGNSAPDKSGLPSDRFSAERTGGSVSTLTIQRTQQEDSAVYLCASRFAAYTGELFFGEGSRLTVL.

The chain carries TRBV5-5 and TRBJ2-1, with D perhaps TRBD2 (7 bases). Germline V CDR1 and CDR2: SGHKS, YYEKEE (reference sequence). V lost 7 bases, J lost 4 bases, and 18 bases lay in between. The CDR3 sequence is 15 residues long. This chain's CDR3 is CASVGGLAVYNEQFF. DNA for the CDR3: TGTGCCAGCGTAGGGGGTCTAGCGGTTTACAATGAGCAGTTCTTC.

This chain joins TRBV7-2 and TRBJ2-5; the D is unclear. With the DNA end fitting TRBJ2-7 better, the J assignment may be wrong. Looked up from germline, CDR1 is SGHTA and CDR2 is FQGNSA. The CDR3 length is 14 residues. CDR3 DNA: TGTGCCAGCAGCCCAAGTTCGACCACCTACGAGCAGTACTTC. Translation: CASSPSSTTYEQYF.